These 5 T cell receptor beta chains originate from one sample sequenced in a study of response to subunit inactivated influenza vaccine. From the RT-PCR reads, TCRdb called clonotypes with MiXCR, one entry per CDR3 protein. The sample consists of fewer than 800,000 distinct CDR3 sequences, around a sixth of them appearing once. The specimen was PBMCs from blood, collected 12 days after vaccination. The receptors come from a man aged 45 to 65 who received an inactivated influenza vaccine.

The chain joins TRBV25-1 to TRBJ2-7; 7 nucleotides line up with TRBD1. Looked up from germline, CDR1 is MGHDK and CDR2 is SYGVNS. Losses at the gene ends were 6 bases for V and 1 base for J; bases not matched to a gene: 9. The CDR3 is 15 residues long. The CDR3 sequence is CASRSDRDRSYEQYF. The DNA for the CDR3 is TGTGCCAGCAGATCTGACAGGGATAGATCCTACGAGCAGTACTTC.

The DNA for the CDR3 is TGTGCCAGCTCATCACAGGGGGGGAGGGATCCCCAGCATTTT. Encoded protein: CASSSQGGRDPQHF. The V call is TRBV18, the J call TRBJ1-5, with 8 bases that match TRBD1. CDR3 length: 14 amino acids. J was trimmed by 10 bases and V by 5 bases; bases with no gene match: 10. The germline CDR1 and CDR2 sequences are KGHSH and LQKENI.

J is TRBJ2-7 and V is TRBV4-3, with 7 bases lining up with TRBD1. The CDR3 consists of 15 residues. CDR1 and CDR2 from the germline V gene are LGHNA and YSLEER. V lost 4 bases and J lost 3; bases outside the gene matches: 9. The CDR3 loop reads CASSRSTGRSYEQYF. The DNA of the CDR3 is TGCGCCAGCAGCCGGTCGACAGGGCGTAGCTACGAGCAGTACTTC.

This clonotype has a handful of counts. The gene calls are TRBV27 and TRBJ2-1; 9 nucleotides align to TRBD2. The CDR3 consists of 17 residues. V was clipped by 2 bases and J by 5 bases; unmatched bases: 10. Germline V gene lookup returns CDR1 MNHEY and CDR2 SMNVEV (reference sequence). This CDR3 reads CASSLQGSGSQDNEQFF. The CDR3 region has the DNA TGTGCCAGCAGTTTACAGGGTAGCGGGAGTCAGGACAATGAGCAGTTCTTC.

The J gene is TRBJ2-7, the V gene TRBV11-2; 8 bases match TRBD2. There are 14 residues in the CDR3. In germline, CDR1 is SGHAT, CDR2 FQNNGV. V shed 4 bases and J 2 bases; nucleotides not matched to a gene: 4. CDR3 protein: CASSYGSGTYEQYF. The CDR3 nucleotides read TGTGCCAGCAGCTACGGTAGCGGGACCTACGAGCAGTACTTC.